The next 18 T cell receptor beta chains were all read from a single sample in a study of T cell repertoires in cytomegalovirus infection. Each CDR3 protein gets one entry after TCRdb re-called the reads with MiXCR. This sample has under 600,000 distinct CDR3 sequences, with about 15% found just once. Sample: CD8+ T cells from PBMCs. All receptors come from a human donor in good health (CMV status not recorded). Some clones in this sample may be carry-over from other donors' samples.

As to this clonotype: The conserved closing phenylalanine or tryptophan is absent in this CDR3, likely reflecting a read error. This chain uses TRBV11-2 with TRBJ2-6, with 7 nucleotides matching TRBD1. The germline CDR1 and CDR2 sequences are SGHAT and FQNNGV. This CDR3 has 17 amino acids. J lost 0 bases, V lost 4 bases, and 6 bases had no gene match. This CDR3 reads CASSSWTGSSGANVLTL. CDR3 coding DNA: TGTGCCAGCAGCTCATGGACAGGCTCCTCTGGGGCCAACGTCCTGACTTTA.

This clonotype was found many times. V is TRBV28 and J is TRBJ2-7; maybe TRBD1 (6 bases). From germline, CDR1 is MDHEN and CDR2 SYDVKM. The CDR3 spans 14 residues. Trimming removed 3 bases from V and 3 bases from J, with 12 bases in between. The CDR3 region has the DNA TGTGCCAGCAGTTTTCGGGACAAGTACTACGAGCAGTACTTC. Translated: CASSFRDKYYEQYF.

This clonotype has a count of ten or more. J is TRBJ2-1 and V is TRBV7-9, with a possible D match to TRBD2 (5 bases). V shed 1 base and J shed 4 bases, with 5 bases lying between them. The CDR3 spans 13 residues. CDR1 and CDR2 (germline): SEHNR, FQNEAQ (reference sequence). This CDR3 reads CASSLGEYNEQFF. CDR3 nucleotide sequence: TGTGCCAGCAGCTTAGGGGAGTACAATGAGCAGTTCTTC. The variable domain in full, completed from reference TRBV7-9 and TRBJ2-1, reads DTGVSQNPRHKITKRGQNVTFRCDPISEHNRLYWYRQTLGQGPEFLTYFQNEAQLEKSRLLSDRFSAERPKGSFSTLEIQRTEQGDSAMYLCASSLGEYNEQFFGPGTRLTVL.

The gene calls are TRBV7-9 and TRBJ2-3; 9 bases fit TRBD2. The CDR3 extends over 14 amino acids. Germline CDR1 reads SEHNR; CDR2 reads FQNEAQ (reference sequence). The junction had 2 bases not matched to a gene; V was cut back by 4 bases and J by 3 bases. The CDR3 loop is CASSWTSETDTQYF. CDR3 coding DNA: TGTGCCAGCAGCTGGACTAGCGAGACAGATACGCAGTATTTT.

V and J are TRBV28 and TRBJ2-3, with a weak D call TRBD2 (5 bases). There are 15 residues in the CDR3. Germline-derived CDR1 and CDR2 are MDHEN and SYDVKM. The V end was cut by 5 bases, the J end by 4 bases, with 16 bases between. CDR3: CASSRGGTGPDTQYF. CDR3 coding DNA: TGTGCCAGCAGTAGAGGAGGTACGGGCCCAGATACGCAGTATTTT.

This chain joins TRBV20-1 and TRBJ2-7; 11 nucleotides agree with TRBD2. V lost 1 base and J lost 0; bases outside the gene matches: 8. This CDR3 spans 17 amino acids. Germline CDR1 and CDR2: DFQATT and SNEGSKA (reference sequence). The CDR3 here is CSARGGLAGLFSYEQYF. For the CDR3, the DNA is TGCAGTGCTAGAGGTGGACTAGCGGGCCTATTCTCCTACGAGCAGTACTTC.

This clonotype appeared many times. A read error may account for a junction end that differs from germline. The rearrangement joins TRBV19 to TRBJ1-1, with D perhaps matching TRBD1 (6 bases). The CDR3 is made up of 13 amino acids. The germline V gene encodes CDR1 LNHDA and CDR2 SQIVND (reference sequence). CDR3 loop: CASSIQGNTEAFF. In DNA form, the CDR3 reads TGTGCCAGCAGTATACAGGGGAACACTGAAGCTTTCTTT.

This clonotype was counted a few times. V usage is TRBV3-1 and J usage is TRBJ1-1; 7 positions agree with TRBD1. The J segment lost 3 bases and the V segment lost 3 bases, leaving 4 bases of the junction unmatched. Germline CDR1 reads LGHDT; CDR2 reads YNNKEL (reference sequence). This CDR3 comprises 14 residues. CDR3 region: CASSQITGDTEAFF. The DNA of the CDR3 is TGTGCCAGCAGCCAGATTACAGGGGACACTGAAGCTTTCTTT.

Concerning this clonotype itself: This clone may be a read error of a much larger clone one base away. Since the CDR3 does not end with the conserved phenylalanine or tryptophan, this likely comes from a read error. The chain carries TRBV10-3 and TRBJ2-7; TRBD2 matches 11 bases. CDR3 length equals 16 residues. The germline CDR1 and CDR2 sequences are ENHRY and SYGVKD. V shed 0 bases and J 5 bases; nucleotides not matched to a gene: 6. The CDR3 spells CAISESTSGSTNEQYL. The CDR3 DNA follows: TGTGCCATCAGTGAGTCAACTAGCGGGAGTACCAACGAGCAGTACTTA.

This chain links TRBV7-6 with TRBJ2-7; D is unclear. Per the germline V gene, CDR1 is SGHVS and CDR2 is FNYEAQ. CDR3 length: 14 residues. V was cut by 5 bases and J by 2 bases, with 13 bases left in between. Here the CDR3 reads CASSLWYGTYEQYF. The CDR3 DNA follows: TGTGCCAGCAGCCTCTGGTATGGGACCTACGAGCAGTACTTC.

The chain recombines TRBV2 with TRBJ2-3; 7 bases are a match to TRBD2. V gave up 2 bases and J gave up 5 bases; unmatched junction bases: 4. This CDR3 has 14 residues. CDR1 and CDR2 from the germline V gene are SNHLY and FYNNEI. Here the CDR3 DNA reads TGTGCCAGCAGTGAACAGGTAGCGGGAGATACGCAGTATTTT. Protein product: CASSEQVAGDTQYF.

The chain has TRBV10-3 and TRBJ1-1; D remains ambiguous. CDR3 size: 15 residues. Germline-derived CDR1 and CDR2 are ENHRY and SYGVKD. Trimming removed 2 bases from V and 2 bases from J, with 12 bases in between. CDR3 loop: CAISEEGSGNTEAFF. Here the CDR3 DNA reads TGTGCCATCAGTGAGGAAGGGTCGGGAAACACTGAAGCTTTCTTT.

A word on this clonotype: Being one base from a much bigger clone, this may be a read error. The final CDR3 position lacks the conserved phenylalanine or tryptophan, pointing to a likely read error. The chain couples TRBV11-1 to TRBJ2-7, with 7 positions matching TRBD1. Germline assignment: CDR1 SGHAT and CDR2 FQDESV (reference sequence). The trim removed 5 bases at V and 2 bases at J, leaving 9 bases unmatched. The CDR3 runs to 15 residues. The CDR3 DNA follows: TGTGCCAGCAGCCAGGGACAGCCTCGCACCTACGAGCAGTACTTA. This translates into CASSQGQPRTYEQYL.

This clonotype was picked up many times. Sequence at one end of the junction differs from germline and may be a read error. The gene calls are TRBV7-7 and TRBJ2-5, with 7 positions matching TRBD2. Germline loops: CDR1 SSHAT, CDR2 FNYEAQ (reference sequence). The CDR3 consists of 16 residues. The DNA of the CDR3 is TGTGCTAGCAGCTTAGTACCTAGCGGTATCCAAGAGACCCAGTACTTC. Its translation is CASSLVPSGIQETQYF.

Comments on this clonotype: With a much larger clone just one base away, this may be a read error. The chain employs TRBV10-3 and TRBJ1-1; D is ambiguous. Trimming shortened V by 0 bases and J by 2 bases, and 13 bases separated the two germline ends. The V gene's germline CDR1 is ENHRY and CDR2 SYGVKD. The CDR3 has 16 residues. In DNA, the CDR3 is TGTGCCATCAGTGAGTCGGCCCACCCCCGCAACACTGAAGCTTTCTTT. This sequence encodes CAISESAHPRNTEAFF.

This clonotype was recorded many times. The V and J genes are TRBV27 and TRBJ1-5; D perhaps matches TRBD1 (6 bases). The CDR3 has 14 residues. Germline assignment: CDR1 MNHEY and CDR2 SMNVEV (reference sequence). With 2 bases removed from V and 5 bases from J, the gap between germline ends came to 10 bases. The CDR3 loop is CASSLKGGHQPQHF. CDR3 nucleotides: TGTGCCAGCAGTTTAAAAGGGGGACATCAGCCCCAGCATTTT.

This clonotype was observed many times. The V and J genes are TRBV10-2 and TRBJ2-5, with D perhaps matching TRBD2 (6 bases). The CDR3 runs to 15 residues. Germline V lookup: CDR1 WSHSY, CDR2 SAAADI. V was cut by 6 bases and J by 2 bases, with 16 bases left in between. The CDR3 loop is CASSPRGRKQETQYF. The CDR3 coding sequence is TGCGCCAGCAGCCCCCGGGGGAGAAAGCAAGAGACCCAGTACTTC.

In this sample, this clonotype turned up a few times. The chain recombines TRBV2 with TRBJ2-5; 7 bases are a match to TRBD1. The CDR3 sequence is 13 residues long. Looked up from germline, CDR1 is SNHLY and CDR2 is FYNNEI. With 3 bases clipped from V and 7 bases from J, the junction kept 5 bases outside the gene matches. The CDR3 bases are TGTGCCAGCAGTGATCAGGGGGATGTGACCCAGTACTTC. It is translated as CASSDQGDVTQYF.